This T cell receptor beta chain was sequenced during a study of blood T cell repertoires in COVID-19 (dated by TCRdb to 2018 to 2021). Turning to the overall study: Samples covering the acute and convalescent phases of COVID-19 were provided by collaborators in the United States, Italy and Spain. Where HLA class I and class II types were available, the types were taken from metadata supplied by the sample provider, not from assay-based typing. The repertoires were made available in a free public database intended to serve as a resource for research on the immune response to SARS-CoV-2. A de-identified subject ID, COVID-19 status, age in years and sex were almost always included in the sample metadata. Samples were obtained from the ongoing ImmuneRACE study (first 160 participants) and from some 1,200 subjects provided by 6 global collaborators. Deeply sampled blood TCRbeta repertoires from subjects exposed to, actively infected with, or recovered from COVID-19 were included in the dataset. The prospective study material was composed of cDNA or gDNA derived from T cells, B-cell-depleted T cells, or PBMCs.

The collaborating institutions used their own protocols to collect whole blood in K2EDTA tubes. Collaborator samples were shipped for TCRbeta analysis as frozen whole blood, isolated PBMCs, or DNA extracted from either sample type. Overall study results and their limits: The amount of clinical and demographic metadata varied by source and participant and was provided uncurated.

TCRbeta CDR3 regions were amplified from genomic DNA by means of the immunoSEQ Assay, a bias-controlled multiplex PCR. The paper's data handling went like this. The number of nucleated cells in each sample was estimated by amplification of reference gene primers within the assay. To quantify the absolute abundance of each unique TCRbeta CDR3 rearrangement, sequence reads were collapsed and filtered. For each sample, productive Simpson clonality was calculated as the square root of Simpson's diversity index across productive rearrangements. TCRdb holds this immuneACCESS table with in-frame rearrangements only. Some clones are missing; in checked studies, unresolved V genes explain under half, and the rest has no known cause. V and J calls plus clone size are reproduced from that table; the DNA served to infer D and trimming. The sample has approximately 100,000 clones on record, 85% of them singletons. The top ten clones comprise approximately 1.8% of the sample.

A word on this clone: Its target antigen remains unknown. No much larger clonotype is one base removed from it; base qualities were not supplied.

This clonotype originated in an older woman with active or convalescent COVID-19. The sample taken for sequencing was peripheral blood.

The DNA reads TGTGCCAGCAGTTTAGGGGGGGGTCACTACAATGAGCAGTTCTTC. Its protein is CASSLGGGHYNEQFF. The chain couples TRBV27 to TRBJ2-1; TRBD2 aligns with 7 central bases. Inclusive of the bounding cysteine and phenylalanine, the CDR3 is 15 residues long. The read is trimmed to its CDR3 DNA, 45 bases read in frame from base 1. In the germline V gene (reference sequence), CDR1 corresponds to MNHEY and CDR2 to SMNVEV. V ends up 2 bases short and J 3 bases short, with an unmatched junction base count of 4.